This T cell receptor (beta chain) was obtained from a study of T cell responses to AZD1222 COVID-19 vaccine. Sequenced by immunoSEQ multiplex PCR; TCRdb stores in-frame clones only, minus some. The repertoire holds more than 95,000 clones, with more than 70% as singletons. The CDR3 covers 12 residues. Per germline, CDR1 ENHRY and CDR2 SYGVKD. V was pared by 11 bases and J by 13 bases, with 23 bases between. The sequencing here drew on peripheral blood, taken 28 days after the second AZD1222 dose. This sequence joins TRBV10-3 and TRBJ1-2; D is unresolved. This receptor was identified in an adult who received the AZD1222 COVID-19 vaccine. CDR3 sequence reads: CASLDAGSSVTF. DNA for the CDR3: TGTGCCTCCCTTGATGCGGGATCTTCAGTCACCTTC.